This record covers a single TCR beta chain. Its binding antigen is unknown. No qualities accompany the bases; no much larger clone lies one base away. The Miltenyi Naive CD4+ T Cell Isolation kit was used to purify naive CD4+ T cells, and CD25 microbeads were used to remove Tregs. Tregs, naive and memory CD4+ T cells from tumor, blood and ipsilateral draining lymph nodes of roughly 5 breast cancer patients underwent full-length TCR alpha and beta sequencing. Tumor tissue and lymph nodes obtained by ipsilateral axillary dissection were perfused with PBS, cut into small pieces and digested using collagenase I and hyaluronidase. A purity exceeding 90% was confirmed by FACS for the sorted cell populations. This sample is part of a study (dated by TCRdb to the mid-2010s). About the investigation overall: The study examined whether tumor-infiltrating Tregs in breast cancer are drawn from blood Tregs or arise in situ by conversion from other CD4+ T cell subsets.

Broad study findings and their caveats: The greatest overlap of tumor-infiltrating Treg TCR alpha and beta sequences was observed with tumor naive CD4+ T cells, followed by blood naive CD4+ T cells. Rather than covering whole repertoires, validation in the larger cohort was restricted to a single TCR beta V-J rearrangement. The TCR gene usage of tumor memory CD4+ T cells clustered together with blood and lymph node memory CD4+ cells and with lymph node naive CD4+ cells.

Full-length TCR variable regions were amplified by 5' RACE PCR with constant-region reverse primers, and semi-nested PCR with Nested Universal Primer A was subsequently performed. Using the ReliaPrep RNA Cell Miniprep System, total RNA was extracted, and the SMARTer RACE 5'/3' Kit was then used to reverse transcribe the RNA into 5'RACE-ready cDNA. Multiplex adaptors were used to barcode the full-length TCR alpha and beta libraries, which were then sequenced on an Illumina MiSeq. Per the source publication's procedure: For each of nine subset-tissue groups, sequencing data from the five patients were pooled, and the groups were compared by unsupervised clustering of TCR gene usage. The Morisita-Horn index, with shared sequences weighted by their contribution to each repertoire, was used to calculate repertoire similarity. TCRdb itself trimmed the public reads at Q25 with fastp, ran MiXCR and retained productive beta chains. For every CDR3 protein sequence, its rows merge into one entry that carries the most common genes and DNA. TCRdb, not the original authors, processed these V and J calls. The sample table contains 55,000 to 75,000 distinct CDR3 sequences; only one count was recorded for around 30% of them. The biggest ten clones account for around 2.5% of the sample.

The receptor comes from a female donor with breast cancer. Sequenced material: tumor-infiltrating naive CD4+ T cells sorted from the breast tumor. The sample's cell subset or site label, decoded: naive CD4+ T cells, CD4+CD45RA+CD25-.

DNA sequence: TGCGCCAGCAGCCGAGCTTACAGATACAATGAGCAGTTCTTC. Its protein product is CASSRAYRYNEQFF. The chain is made from TRBV4-1 and TRBJ2-1; no D gene is confidently identified. The trim is 4 bases for V and 4 bases for J, with a gap of 11 bases between the germline ends. The germline V gene specifies MGHRA as CDR1 and YSYEKL as CDR2. Counted from cysteine to phenylalanine, this CDR3 has 14 amino acids. Only the CDR3 DNA stays, 42 bases, in frame from base 1.